These 32 T cell receptor beta chains share one sample of origin, sequenced in a study of blood T cell repertoires in COVID-19 (dated by TCRdb to between 2020 and 2021). The method was the immunoSEQ multiplex PCR assay. The table was pulled from immuneACCESS by TCRdb, which kept in-frame rearrangements only. Such tables lose some clones; where checked, under half of the loss comes from unresolved V genes, and the rest has no known cause. Recorded for this sample are some 320,000 clones; roughly 86% of them occurred a single time. The ten largest make up roughly 2.9% of the sample. What was sequenced was PBMCs or T cells enriched from blood (not recorded which). These receptors originate from a woman between 45 and 60 years old who had been exposed to COVID-19.

The CDR3 nucleotides read TGTGCCTGGAGTGTATTAGACGAGCAGTACTTC. Its translation: CAWSVLDEQYF. V usage is TRBV30 and J usage is TRBJ2-7; D not resolved. Germline V gives CDR1 GTSNPN, CDR2 SVGIG (reference sequence). This CDR3 spans 11 amino acids. Between the trimmed V and J ends, which lost 0 bases and 5 bases, there was a span of 5 bases. Filled out from reference TRBV30 and TRBJ2-7, the complete variable domain reads SQTIHQWPATLVQPVGSPLSLECTVEGTSNPNLYWYRQAAGRGLQLLFYSVGIGQISSEVPQNLSASRPQDRQFILSSKKLLLSDSGFYLCAWSVLDEQYFGPGTRLTVT.

The genes are TRBV27 and TRBJ1-1; the match to TRBD1 covers 7 bases. CDR3 length: 15 residues. Germline trimming cut 5 bases from V and 2 bases from J; bases unmatched to any gene: 8. Per germline, CDR1 MNHEY and CDR2 SMNVEV (reference sequence). The CDR3, as DNA: TGTGCCAGCAGTAAGCGGACAGGAACCAACACTGAAGCTTTCTTT. This translates into CASSKRTGTNTEAFF.

This clone showed up just a few times. V usage is TRBV29-1 and J usage is TRBJ1-1; 7 nucleotides match TRBD1. V lost 4 bases and J lost 0; bases outside the gene matches: 2. The CDR3 extends over 13 amino acids. Germline lookup yields CDR1 SQVTM and CDR2 ANQGSEA. DNA for the CDR3: TGCAGCGTTGTGGACAGGATGAACACTGAAGCTTTCTTT. It translates to CSVVDRMNTEAFF. Complete variable domain (other parts from reference TRBV29-1 and TRBJ1-1): SAVISQKPSRDICQRGTSLTIQCQVDSQVTMMFWYRQQPGQSLTLIATANQGSEATYESGFVIDKFPISRPNLTFSTLTVSNMSPEDSSIYLCSVVDRMNTEAFFGQGTRLTVV.

This chain uses TRBV4-1 with TRBJ2-2; 9 positions agree with TRBD2. In germline, CDR1 is MGHRA, CDR2 YSYEKL. The CDR3 extends over 15 amino acids. The V gene end was trimmed by 3 bases and the J gene end by 5 bases; junction bases not matched to a gene: 4. The CDR3 DNA is TGCGCCAGCAGCCACCCGGGACTAGCTACCGGGGAGCTGTTTTTT. Translated, it gives CASSHPGLATGELFF.

The gene calls are TRBV6-5 and TRBJ1-3; the match to TRBD1 covers 10 bases. V lost 6 bases and J lost 4; bases outside the gene matches: 6. This CDR3 has 15 residues. Looked up from germline, CDR1 is MNHEY and CDR2 is SVGAGI. The CDR3 DNA is TGTGCCAGCAGGGACAGGGGGATCGCAGGAAACACCATATATTTT. Its translation: CASRDRGIAGNTIYF.

The chain joins TRBV29-1 to TRBJ1-1; D perhaps matches TRBD1 (6 bases). V shed 6 bases and J shed 2 bases, with 19 bases lying between them. The CDR3 loop spans 15 amino acids. The germline CDR1 and CDR2 sequences are SQVTM and ANQGSEA. CDR3 sequence: CSVSAPRGGNTEAFF. In DNA form, the CDR3 reads TGCAGCGTCTCCGCTCCTCGAGGGGGAAACACTGAAGCTTTCTTT.

The gene calls are TRBV29-1 and TRBJ2-7; 9 bases match TRBD1. V was clipped by 4 bases and J by 2 bases; unmatched bases: 9. The CDR3 length is 15 residues. The germline CDR1 and CDR2 sequences are SQVTM and ANQGSEA. CDR3 bases: TGCAGCGTTGGGTTGGACAGGGGAATAACCTACGAGCAGTACTTC. Amino acid sequence: CSVGLDRGITYEQYF.

This clone was seen more than once but under ten times. V and J are TRBV5-6 and TRBJ2-7, with 7 bases lining up with TRBD1. Germline V gene sequence: CDR1 SGHDT, CDR2 YYEEEE. The CDR3 totals 14 residues. The V segment lost 4 bases and the J segment 1 base; nucleotides outside the gene matches: 5. The CDR3 DNA reads TGTGCCAGCAGCGGGCTGACAGGGTCCTACGAGCAGTACTTC. Translated: CASSGLTGSYEQYF.

This chain's CDR3 is CASSPRQGMNTEAFF. The CDR3 coding sequence is TGTGCCAGCAGTCCGCGACAGGGGATGAACACTGAAGCTTTCTTT. V and J are TRBV27 and TRBJ1-1, with TRBD1 matching over 8 bases. This CDR3 contains 15 residues. CDR1 is MNHEY and CDR2 is SMNVEV in the germline V gene (reference sequence). Unmatched junction bases numbered 5, after V lost 5 bases and J lost 0 bases.

The V gene is TRBV15, the J gene TRBJ1-2; D may be TRBD1 (5 bases). Trimming left V 1 base short and J 2 bases short, with 11 bases between. The CDR3 extends over 15 amino acids. Per the germline V gene, CDR1 is LNHNV and CDR2 is YYDKDF (reference sequence). The CDR3 region is CATSRAGTGNYGYTF. CDR3 nucleotides: TGTGCCACCAGCAGAGCAGGTACAGGAAACTATGGCTACACCTTC.

This clone was recorded only once. This chain links TRBV19 with TRBJ2-7, with 8 bases lining up with TRBD1. Germline lookup yields CDR1 LNHDA and CDR2 SQIVND (reference sequence). CDR3 length: 14 residues. Trimming removed 4 bases from V and 3 bases from J; junction bases left unmatched: 5. CDR3 bases: TGTGCCAGTAGTACACGACAGGGGTTCTACGAGCAGTACTTC. Amino acid sequence: CASSTRQGFYEQYF.

This chain links TRBV28 with TRBJ1-1; D might be TRBD1 (5 bases). V lost 3 bases to trimming and J lost 0 bases, with 11 bases between them. The CDR3 spans 15 residues. Germline values: CDR1 MDHEN, CDR2 SYDVKM. The CDR3 DNA follows: TGTGCCAGCAGTTTGGGGGGGGTGATGAACACTGAAGCTTTCTTT. Its translation: CASSLGGVMNTEAFF. The variable domain in full, completed from reference TRBV28 and TRBJ1-1, reads DVKVTQSSRYLVKRTGEKVFLECVQDMDHENMFWYRQDPGLGLRLIYFSYDVKMKEKGDIPEGYSVSREKKERFSLILESASTNQTSMYLCASSLGGVMNTEAFFGQGTRLTVV.

This clone has a single count. This chain uses TRBV5-1 with TRBJ2-1, with 11 bases matching TRBD2. The germline V gene encodes CDR1 SGHRS and CDR2 YFSETQ. V gave up 7 bases and J gave up 8 bases; unmatched junction bases: 14. The length of the CDR3 is 16 residues. The CDR3, as DNA: TGCGCCAGCCACGCCGTAGCGGGGGGGCCCCTCGATGAGCAGTTCTTC. Translation gives CASHAVAGGPLDEQFF.

V gene TRBV28 combines with J gene TRBJ2-7; TRBD1 aligns across 9 bases. Germline V gives CDR1 MDHEN, CDR2 SYDVKM. CDR3 length equals 15 residues. Losses at the gene ends were 4 bases for V and 5 bases for J; bases not matched to a gene: 9. The DNA of the CDR3 is TGTGCCAGCAGTTCAGGACAGGGGCTTCTCAACGAGCAGTACTTC. This gives the protein CASSSGQGLLNEQYF.

This clone was counted only a few times. The V and J genes are TRBV10-2 and TRBJ2-1, with TRBD2 identical over 9 bases. The V gene's germline CDR1 is WSHSY and CDR2 SAAADI. V shed 4 bases, J shed 4 bases, and the junction held 2 bases outside the gene matches. The CDR3 sequence is 14 residues long. CDR3 bases: TGCGCCAGCAGTGTAGCGGGGGATTACAATGAGCAGTTCTTC. Residues: CASSVAGDYNEQFF.

The chain couples TRBV5-8 to TRBJ1-6; 8 bases map to TRBD1. Germline V CDR1 and CDR2: SGHTS, YDEGEE. The CDR3 consists of 15 residues. V shed 2 bases and J 9 bases; nucleotides not matched to a gene: 7. The CDR3 nucleotides read TGTGCCAGCAGCTTAGGACAGGGTTTTTTTTCACCCCTCCACTTT. Its translation: CASSLGQGFFSPLHF.

The gene calls are TRBV6-5 and TRBJ1-1, with TRBD1 matching over 8 bases. With 4 bases clipped from V and 10 bases from J, the junction kept 11 bases outside the gene matches. This CDR3 is built from 14 residues. Germline loops: CDR1 MNHEY, CDR2 SVGAGI. The CDR3 bases are TGTGCCAGCAGTTCCATCCAGGGGGCAATGGTAGCTTTCTTT. Translated: CASSSIQGAMVAFF.

The rearrangement links TRBV7-2 to TRBJ1-1; D is possibly TRBD1 (6 bases). Germline-derived CDR1 and CDR2 are SGHTA and FQGNSA. The CDR3 sequence is 16 residues long. V was cut by 3 bases and J by 0 bases, with 14 bases left in between. CDR3 bases: TGTGCCAGCAGCTTGGGGGCTTTAGAGATGAACACTGAAGCTTTCTTT. This sequence encodes CASSLGALEMNTEAFF. Drawing the rest from reference TRBV7-2 and TRBJ1-1, the complete variable domain is GAGVSQSPSNKVTEKGKDVELRCDPISGHTALYWYRQSLGQGLEFLIYFQGNSAPDKSGLPSDRFSAERTGGSVSTLTIQRTQQEDSAVYLCASSLGALEMNTEAFFGQGTRLTVV.

The chain has TRBV5-1 and TRBJ2-7; D is possibly TRBD2 (6 bases). V was cut by 2 bases and J by 1 base, with 10 bases left in between. This CDR3 spans 14 amino acids. Germline values: CDR1 SGHRS, CDR2 YFSETQ. The CDR3 protein is CASSFPGVSYEQYF. The CDR3 DNA reads as TGCGCCAGCAGCTTCCCGGGGGTTTCCTACGAGCAGTACTTC.

The J gene is TRBJ2-3, the V gene TRBV6-1; 7 nucleotides agree with TRBD1. The trim removed 1 base at V and 3 bases at J, leaving 7 bases unmatched. The germline gives CDR1 MNHNS, CDR2 SASEGT. CDR3 size: 16 residues. In DNA form, the CDR3 reads TGTGCCAGCAGTGAAGGGGTGGGCAGGGGGACAGATACGCAGTATTTT. Translated, it gives CASSEGVGRGTDTQYF.

The chain employs TRBV7-8 and TRBJ1-6; 7 positions agree with TRBD1. The V and J ends lost 6 bases and 10 bases, in that order; junction bases with no gene match: 12. The CDR3 has 15 amino acids. Germline CDR1 is SGHVS and CDR2 is FQNEAQ. The CDR3 protein is CASRDRWDSRSPLHF. In DNA, the CDR3 is TGTGCCAGCAGAGATAGGTGGGACAGCAGATCACCCCTCCACTTT.

The chain carries TRBV7-2 and TRBJ2-3; TRBD2 aligns across 7 bases. V lost 4 bases and J lost 2; bases outside the gene matches: 12. There are 17 residues in the CDR3. Germline V gene lookup returns CDR1 SGHTA and CDR2 FQGNSA. CDR3 DNA sequence: TGTGCCAGCAGCTCCGCTTCCGCGGGGGTGATCACAGATACGCAGTATTTT. Translated: CASSSASAGVITDTQYF.

V is TRBV19 and J is TRBJ1-5; 9 bases fit TRBD1. V lost 5 bases, J lost 2 bases, and 13 bases stayed unmatched. The germline V gene has CDR1 LNHDA and CDR2 SQIVND (reference sequence). CDR3 size: 18 residues. The DNA for the CDR3 is TGTGCCAGTAGTTCAGTCCAGTACAGGGGGCTAGGCAATCAGCCCCAGCATTTT. Residues: CASSSVQYRGLGNQPQHF.

The J gene is TRBJ2-7, the V gene TRBV28; possible D gene TRBD2, 5 bases. V was pared by 5 bases and J by 4 bases, with 18 bases between. The CDR3 length is 15 residues. Per germline, CDR1 MDHEN and CDR2 SYDVKM. DNA of the CDR3: TGTGCCAGCAGTGTCGGACCTCGGGGAATGTACGAGCAGTACTTC. This encodes CASSVGPRGMYEQYF. Combining the CDR3 with reference TRBV28 and TRBJ2-7 gives the whole variable domain DVKVTQSSRYLVKRTGEKVFLECVQDMDHENMFWYRQDPGLGLRLIYFSYDVKMKEKGDIPEGYSVSREKKERFSLILESASTNQTSMYLCASSVGPRGMYEQYFGPGTRLTVT.

The J gene is TRBJ1-1, the V gene TRBV18; TRBD1 matches 12 bases. Germline V gene lookup returns CDR1 KGHSH and CDR2 LQKENI. This CDR3 spans 14 amino acids. Trimming took 5 bases from V and 6 from J; bases not matched to a gene: 4. This CDR3 reads CASSTGQGAAEAFF. The CDR3 DNA reads TGTGCCAGCTCAACGGGACAGGGGGCGGCTGAAGCTTTCTTT.

The chain is built from TRBV7-8 and TRBJ2-5; 14 bases map to TRBD2. Looked up from germline, CDR1 is SGHVS and CDR2 is FQNEAQ. The CDR3 has 18 amino acids. Unmatched junction bases numbered 14, after V lost 5 bases and J lost 6 bases. The CDR3 region has the DNA TGTGCCAGCAGCCGAGGACTAGCGGGGGGACCTTTCCTGAAGACCCAGTACTTC. Translation gives CASSRGLAGGPFLKTQYF.

V gene TRBV6-5 combines with J gene TRBJ2-7, with D perhaps TRBD1 (5 bases). Trimming stripped 4 bases from V and 3 bases from J, with 19 bases between. CDR3 length: 16 residues. Germline V gene lookup returns CDR1 MNHEY and CDR2 SVGAGI. The DNA for the CDR3 is TGTGCCAGCAGTTCCGCATACGACAGAGTATACTACGAGCAGTACTTC. This translates into CASSSAYDRVYYEQYF.

J is TRBJ1-2 and V is TRBV29-1; 7 bases agree with TRBD1. The CDR3 extends over 14 amino acids. V lost 2 bases, J lost 1 base, and 4 bases stayed unmatched. Per germline, CDR1 SQVTM and CDR2 ANQGSEA. CDR3 sequence reads: CSVEIRDSNYGYTF. The CDR3 DNA is TGCAGCGTTGAAATCCGGGACAGTAACTATGGCTACACCTTC.

J is TRBJ2-5 and V is TRBV4-2; 11 bases match TRBD1. V dropped 6 bases and J dropped 4; count of bases not matched to a gene: 1. The length of the CDR3 is 13 residues. Germline V gives CDR1 LGHNA, CDR2 YNFKEQ. The CDR3 reads CASRGQGVETQYF. The CDR3 DNA is TGTGCCAGCAGGGGACAGGGGGTAGAGACCCAGTACTTC.

This chain links TRBV14 with TRBJ2-1; the match to TRBD2 covers 10 bases. V gave up 4 bases and J gave up 3 bases; unmatched junction bases: 12. The germline CDR1 and CDR2 sequences are SGHDN and FVKESK. The CDR3 contains 18 residues. The CDR3 sequence: CASSPFPGLAGDYNEQFF. The CDR3 DNA sequence: TGTGCCAGCAGCCCCTTTCCCGGGCTAGCGGGAGACTACAATGAGCAGTTCTTC.

This chain joins TRBV21-1 and TRBJ1-1; TRBD1 is the table's D call and was not checked against the DNA. TRBV21-1 is reported as a pseudogene. CDR3 length: 17 residues. As DNA, the CDR3 is TGTGCCAGCAGCCACAAGACAGGAACTAAAATAAACACTGAAGCTTTCTTT. Translation gives CASSHKTGTKINTEAFF.

The chain carries TRBV5-1 and TRBJ1-3, with D possibly TRBD1 on 5 matching bases. With 1 base removed from V and 0 bases from J, the gap between germline ends came to 11 bases. The germline CDR1 and CDR2 sequences are SGHRS and YFSETQ. The CDR3 loop spans 16 amino acids. CDR3 in amino acids: CASSLKAGISGNTIYF. The CDR3 coding sequence is TGCGCCAGCAGCTTGAAAGCAGGGATCTCTGGAAACACCATATATTTT.